The source of this T cell receptor (beta chain) is a study of cytotoxic CD8 clonotypes in ibrutinib-treated CLL. The overall study: The study included 11 relapsed/refractory and over 14 treatment-naive patients; roughly 18 had IGHV unmutated disease. Response sampling occurred after a median 12 months of treatment (range 6 to 36).

The CDR3 contains 16 residues. J was trimmed by 3 bases and V by 5 bases; bases with no gene match: 12. CDR1 and CDR2 from the germline V gene are SGHVS and FQNEAQ. Broader study findings: Public clonotypes were seen rarely and were contracted or stable on treatment. Clonality increased at ibrutinib response and stayed stable in sustained remission. At progression, however, it fell back toward baseline.

This table comes from immunoSEQ multiplex PCR, and its TCRdb copy is limited to in-frame clones, with some not included. The sample contains around 310,000 clones, 80% of which appear only once. Points on this clone: The antigen is unknown.

The sample was PBMCs, taken before ibrutinib treatment. This TCR came from a human donor with chronic lymphocytic leukemia. The rearrangement links TRBV7-8 to TRBJ2-5; 7 nucleotides match TRBD1. The CDR3 sequence is CASSLGPGQIKETQYF. The CDR3 coding sequence is TGTGCCAGCAGCCTAGGCCCGGGACAGATCAAAGAGACCCAGTACTTC.